The T cell receptor beta chain described here comes from a study of CD8+CD57+ T cells in acquired aplastic anemia. Study-wide points: Patient and control CD8+ Simpson's diversity was not significantly different. Patients and controls were found to share some 30 CD8+ CDR3 sequences.

Genomic DNA served as template for TCR beta VDJ and CDR3 profiling. TCRdb re-called the reads through MiXCR, storing one row per CDR3 protein. The profile shows about 160,000 distinct CDR3 sequences, 40% to 50% of them singletons. This clonotype was seen repeatedly, ten times or more. Its antigen is not identified. An expansion of CD8+CD57+ cells by flow cytometry had been shown in patients chosen for sequencing. Severe acquired aplastic anemia affected all patients. Sampling of blood occurred while the patients had still received no therapy. CDR1 and CDR2 (germline): SGHRS, YFSETQ. Trimming shortened V by 0 bases and J by 6 bases, and 10 bases separated the two germline ends. The CDR3 contains 15 residues.

The origin of this receptor is a human donor with aplastic anemia. The chain carries TRBV5-1 and TRBJ1-6; D perhaps matches TRBD1 (5 bases). Input material: sorted CD4+, CD8+, or CD8+CD57+ T cells (not recorded which) from PBMCs. The CDR3 protein is CASSLEGRINSPLHF. In DNA form, the CDR3 reads TGCGCCAGCAGCTTGGAGGGACGGATTAATTCACCCCTCCACTTT.